Listed below are T cell receptor beta chains from one sample, sequenced in a study of OX40 agonist ivuxolimab in advanced cancers. Sequencing was performed with immunoSEQ multiplex PCR; in TCRdb, only in-frame clones are kept and a portion is missing. The sample lists about 12,000 clones; about 75% were seen once. This specimen was CD4+ or CD8+ T cells sorted from blood, taken in a trial of the OX40 agonist ivuxolimab. The receptors were sampled from an adult with an advanced solid tumor such as melanoma, head and neck, liver or kidney cancer. The CDR3 runs from the conserved cysteine through the conserved F or W. A D gene is named only where the DNA matches it firmly. Clone size is not always given. Where it is, it says once, few, many or a class for expanded clones.

clone_size	d_call	v_call	j_call	cdr3_nt	cdr3_aa
-	-	TRBV7-8	TRBJ2-1	TGTGCCAGCAGCTTAGCGTCTGGTCAGGGGCCCTACAATGAGCAGTTCTTC	CASSLASGQGPYNEQFF
-	-	TRBV27	TRBJ2-7	TGTGCCAGCAGCCTACAGGGCCATGGATACGAGCAGTACTTC	CASSLQGHGYEQYF
-	-	TRBV9	TRBJ2-1	TGTGCCAGCAGCGTACAGGGGGGTGAGCAGTTCTTC	CASSVQGGEQFF
once	-	TRBV28	TRBJ2-7	TGTGCCAGCAGCTCCATCAGAAGCTCCTACGAGCAGTACTTC	CASSSIRSSYEQYF
once	-	TRBV4-1	TRBJ1-4	TGCGCCAGCAGCCAAGTCGGCAGGGAAAGAGAACTGTTTTTT	CASSQVGRERELFF
-	-	TRBV10-1	TRBJ2-1	TGCGCCAGCAGTGAGTCGAACAGAGACAATGAGCAGTTCTTC	CASSESNRDNEQFF
-	TRBD1	TRBV5-1	TRBJ2-7	TGCGCCAGCAGCTTCCGGGACAGGGGCTACGAGCAGTACTTC	CASSFRDRGYEQYF
-	-	TRBV10-1	TRBJ1-3	TGCGCCAGCAGTGCCAAGGGCTGGAACTCTGGAAACACCATATATTTT	CASSAKGWNSGNTIYF
-	-	TRBV7-8	TRBJ2-7	TGTGCCAGCAGCCAAGGACGGACCGAGGGGTACTTC	CASSQGRTEGYF
-	TRBD1	TRBV7-9	TRBJ2-1	TGTGCCAGCAGCTTAGCCGGACAGGGTTGCAATGAGCAGTTCTTC	CASSLAGQGCNEQFF
few	TRBD1	TRBV5-1	TRBJ2-3	TGCGCCAGCAGCTTGTGGGGTTTAGCGGACAGGGTAACAGATACGCAGTATTTT	CASSLWGLADRVTDTQYF
-	-	TRBV4-2	TRBJ1-3	TGTGCCAGCAGCCAAGAGGGGAGCTCTGGAAACACCATATATTTT	CASSQEGSSGNTIYF
-	TRBD1	TRBV5-6	TRBJ2-7	TGTGCCAGCAGTCCCCGACAGGGAATGTCCTACGAGCAGTACTTC	CASSPRQGMSYEQYF
-	TRBD1	TRBV6-5	TRBJ2-1	TGTGCCAGCAGTTCAGGCAGGGGGCAGAATGAGCAGTTCTTC	CASSSGRGQNEQFF
once	TRBD2	TRBV5-1	TRBJ2-1	TGCGCCAGCAGCTTGGGTTTGGCGGGAGCCCACAATGAGCAGTTCTTC	CASSLGLAGAHNEQFF
-	-	TRBV9	TRBJ1-2	TGTGCCAGCAGCCTAGGGCCTGCTGGCTACACCTTC	CASSLGPAGYTF
-	-	TRBV6-1	TRBJ2-3	TGTGCCAGCGGGGCTATTAGCACAGATACGCAGTATTTT	CASGAISTDTQYF
-	-	TRBV6-1	TRBJ2-5	TGTGCCAGCAGTTCGAGGTACCAAGAGACCCAGTACTTC	CASSSRYQETQYF
-	-	TRBV9	TRBJ1-1	TGTGCCAGCAGCGTAGAGCAGGCCAGGAACACTGAAGCTTTCTTT	CASSVEQARNTEAFF
-	TRBD1	TRBV5-8	TRBJ2-6	TGTGCCAGCAGCTTGCCACAGGGGGCTGGGGCCAACGTCCTGACTTTC	CASSLPQGAGANVLTF
-	TRBD1	TRBV11-3	TRBJ1-2	TGTGCCAGCAGCGCAACGGACAGGGACTATGGCTACACCTTC	CASSATDRDYGYTF
-	TRBD2	TRBV13	TRBJ2-3	TGTGCCAGCAGCCCATTCCGACTAGCGGGCACAGATACGCAGTATTTT	CASSPFRLAGTDTQYF
few	TRBD2	TRBV5-1	TRBJ2-2	TGCGCCAGCAGCTTGTTGGGAGGGCCCGGGGAGCTGTTTTTT	CASSLLGGPGELFF
once	-	TRBV11-2	TRBJ2-5	TGTGCCAGCAGCCCCTCGATAGCGTCCCAAGAGACCCAGTACTTC	CASSPSIASQETQYF
-	TRBD1	TRBV19	TRBJ2-7	TGTGCCAGTAGTATATCCCGGGACAGCTCCTACGAGCAGTACTTC	CASSISRDSSYEQYF
-	-	TRBV6-5	TRBJ1-5	TGTGCCAGCAGAACTAACAGGGTAGGACAGCCCCAGCATTTT	CASRTNRVGQPQHF
-	-	TRBV27	TRBJ2-5	TGTGCCAGCAGTGAGCTAGCGAGACAAGAGACCCAGTACTTC	CASSELARQETQYF
-	TRBD1	TRBV6-5	TRBJ1-2	TGTGCCAGCAGTCCCGGGACAGGGGCCTATGGCTACACCTTC	CASSPGTGAYGYTF
-	-	TRBV9	TRBJ1-4	TGTGCCAGCAGCGTAGGGACAACAACTAATGAAAAACTGTTTTTT	CASSVGTTTNEKLFF
-	TRBD2	TRBV7-8	TRBJ2-1	TGTGCCAGCAGCTTAATCGCGGGAGGGACCTACAATGAGCAGTTCTTC	CASSLIAGGTYNEQFF
-	-	TRBV5-1	TRBJ2-3	TGCGCCAGCAGCCTAACCACAGATACGCAGTATTTT	CASSLTTDTQYF
-	TRBD2	TRBV2	TRBJ2-1	TGTGCCAGCAACGGACTAGCGGGGAGGAGTAACCACCGAAATGAGCAGTTCTTC	CASNGLAGRSNHRNEQFF
-	-	TRBV15	TRBJ1-5	TGTGCCACCGCAAACCGAGGGGGCAATCAGCCCCAGCATTTT	CATANRGGNQPQHF
medium-sized	-	TRBV6-1	TRBJ1-2	TGTGCCAGCAGTGATGCCCAAACCTATGGCTACACCTTC	CASSDAQTYGYTF
once	-	TRBV2	TRBJ1-5	TGTGCCAGCATGGGGGGCAATCAGCCCCAGCATTTT	CASMGGNQPQHF
once	-	TRBV5-6	TRBJ2-5	TGTGCCAGCAGCTTGGCGGGGACCCAGTACTTC	CASSLAGTQYF
-	-	TRBV2	TRBJ2-1	TGTGCCAGCATTCAGGTCGGGAGCTCCTACAATGAGCAGTTCTTC	CASIQVGSSYNEQFF
-	TRBD1	TRBV27	TRBJ2-1	TGTGCCAGCAGTTTCGACAGGGGCGATGAGCAGTTCTTC	CASSFDRGDEQFF
-	-	TRBV9	TRBJ2-2	TGTGCCAGCAGCGTGGGGACCGGGGAGCTGTTTTTT	CASSVGTGELFF
-	-	TRBV7-9	TRBJ2-2	TGTGCCAGCAGCTCCGGTAGCGGAGTGGAGCTGTTTTTT	CASSSGSGVELFF
-	TRBD1	TRBV19	TRBJ1-5	TGTGCCAGTAATTGGCAGGGGGGCAATCAGCCCCAGCATTTT	CASNWQGGNQPQHF
-	-	TRBV21-1	TRBJ2-5	TGTGCCAGCAGCAAAGAGGCCCTGCGGAAGACCCAGTACTTC	CASSKEALRKTQYF
-	-	TRBV7-8	TRBJ2-5	TGTGCCAGCAGCATCCGACAGGTACAAGAGACCCAGTACTTC	CASSIRQVQETQYF
-	TRBD1	TRBV25-1	TRBJ2-5	TGTGCCTGCACCGACAGGGCAGAGACCCAGTACTTC	CACTDRAETQYF
few	-	TRBV27	TRBJ2-2	TGTGCCAGCAGTACGGACTCTCGCGGGGAGCTGTTTTTT	CASSTDSRGELFF
once	-	TRBV2	TRBJ2-5	TGTGCCAGTTTCCAGGGTGGTCAAGAGACCCAGTACTTC	CASFQGGQETQYF
once	-	TRBV28	TRBJ2-7	TGTGCCAGCAGTTTAGACGGACTCATCTACGAGCAGTACTTC	CASSLDGLIYEQYF
-	-	TRBV6-6	TRBJ1-1	TGTGCCAGCCCCCTCGGACTGGACACTGAAGCTTTCTTT	CASPLGLDTEAFF
-	TRBD1	TRBV7-2	TRBJ1-3	TGTGCCAGCAGCTTCGGGACAGGGGCTATTAACACCATATATTTT	CASSFGTGAINTIYF
few	-	TRBV7-9	TRBJ1-4	TGTGCCAGCAGCTTAAGGGAAAGGGACTACCGGACTAATGAAAAACTGTTTTTT	CASSLRERDYRTNEKLFF
-	TRBD1	TRBV7-9	TRBJ1-1	TGTGCCAGCAGCCCACCGACAGGGCGAGGAACTGAAGCTTTCTTT	CASSPPTGRGTEAFF
-	-	TRBV27	TRBJ2-1	TGTGCCAGCAGTTTATCGGGGGGTGAGCAGTTCTTC	CASSLSGGEQFF
-	TRBD2	TRBV6-6	TRBJ2-1	TGTGCCAGCAGCCGGCGGGAGTCCTACAATGAGCAGTTCTTC	CASSRRESYNEQFF
-	-	TRBV7-7	TRBJ2-1	TGTGCCAGCAGCCTCGGAGGAGGGGATGAGCAGTTCTTC	CASSLGGGDEQFF
few	-	TRBV6-1	TRBJ1-2	TGTGCCAGCAGTGCTAGGGGAAAAGGCTACACCTTC	CASSARGKGYTF